Below, 25 T cell receptor beta chains from the same sample are listed, as sequenced in a study of CD8+ T cells in alopecia areata. Following RNA extraction, reverse transcription yielded cDNA that acted as the sequencing template. Data came from immunoSEQ multiplex PCR; TCRdb stores just in-frame clones and leaves some out. The table records some 200,000 clones, roughly three fifths of them present only once. Treatment here: oral pan-JAK inhibitor, 5-10 mg twice daily. Specimen: CD8+ T cells sorted from blood, collected at week 24, from a patient treated with tofacitinib. The receptor source for this set is a human donor with alopecia areata.

Notes on this clone: An end of the junction does not agree with germline; a read error may underlie this. V usage is TRBV2 and J usage is TRBJ1-1, with D perhaps matching TRBD1 (6 bases). Germline V CDR1 and CDR2: SNHLY, FYNNEI. The CDR3 has 11 amino acids. CDR3 residues: CACRGSTEAFF. The CDR3 coding sequence is TGTGCCTGCAGGGGTTCCACTGAAGCTTTCTTT.

The J gene is TRBJ2-3, the V gene TRBV30; no firm D call. Deletions cut 0 bases from V and 4 bases from J, with 8 bases between. Germline values: CDR1 GTSNPN, CDR2 SVGIG (reference sequence). The CDR3 length is 13 residues. The CDR3 DNA reads as TGTGCCTGGAGTGTAACGGCCCCAGATACGCAGTATTTT. This codes for CAWSVTAPDTQYF.

This clone was observed a few times. The chain carries TRBV29-1 and TRBJ1-4, with D unclear. From germline, CDR1 is SQVTM and CDR2 ANQGSEA. The V end lost 5 bases, the J end lost 7 bases, and 5 bases lay between the germline ends. The CDR3 spans 10 residues. CDR3 loop: CSVRIEKLFF. The CDR3 DNA is TGCAGCGTTCGGATTGAAAAACTGTTTTTT.

The chain couples TRBV4-1 to TRBJ2-7; no clear D. This CDR3 comprises 15 residues. The V gene lost 4 bases and the J gene lost 5 bases, with 18 bases spanning the gap. CDR1 MGHRA and CDR2 YSYEKL come from the germline V gene. CDR3 in amino acids: CASSRTIGILDEQYF. For the CDR3, the DNA is TGCGCCAGCAGCCGAACCATAGGGATCCTTGACGAGCAGTACTTC.

The chain joins TRBV15 to TRBJ2-5; no clear D gene. Trimming removed 0 bases at V and 6 bases at J, with 17 bases between. CDR1 is LNHNV, CDR2 YYDKDF, per germline (reference sequence). The CDR3 is 16 residues long. CDR3 sequence reads: CATSRDWAGVLKTQYF. CDR3 DNA: TGTGCCACCAGCAGAGATTGGGCTGGCGTACTGAAGACCCAGTACTTC.

This chain uses TRBV30 with TRBJ2-3, with 8 nucleotides matching TRBD2. Germline V lookup: CDR1 GTSNPN, CDR2 SVGIG (reference sequence). This CDR3 is 17 amino acids long. V lost 4 bases and J lost 1; bases outside the gene matches: 13. CDR3 sequence (DNA): TGTGCCTGGATACGAGCGGGGGAACTAGTGGGCACAGATACGCAGTATTTT. It is translated as CAWIRAGELVGTDTQYF.

This rearrangement joins TRBV7-8 to TRBJ2-3; tentative D call: TRBD1 (5 bases). This CDR3 has 14 residues. Germline CDR1 and CDR2: SGHVS and FQNEAQ. V was shortened by 1 base and J by 11 bases, with 16 bases between the two germline ends. The CDR3 coding sequence is TGTGCCAGCAGCTTAGTATCCGCAGGGCCAGAGCAGTATTTT. Translation: CASSLVSAGPEQYF. Full variable domain (remainder filled in from reference TRBV7-8 and TRBJ2-3): GAGVSQSPRYKVAKRGQDVALRCDPISGHVSLFWYQQALGQGPEFLTYFQNEAQLDKSGLPSDRFFAERPEGSVSTLKIQRTQQEDSAVYLCASSLVSAGPEQYFGPGTRLTVL.

This clone was detected only once. This chain links TRBV28 with TRBJ2-5; D is possibly TRBD2 (5 bases). The CDR3 extends over 16 amino acids. V lost 8 bases and J lost 5, with 24 bases in between. Germline CDR1 reads MDHEN; CDR2 reads SYDVKM. DNA for the CDR3: TGTGCCAGCTATAAAAGGGCGGACTTTCAACGTGAGACCCAGTACTTC. This gives the protein CASYKRADFQRETQYF.

This clone was seen once. The V call is TRBV13, the J call TRBJ2-5; TRBD1 is a possible D gene (5 bases). CDR3 size: 14 residues. CDR1 and CDR2 (germline): PRHDT, FYEKMQ (reference sequence). V gave up 7 bases and J gave up 1 base, with 13 bases separating them. The chain's CDR3 is CASNRRVSQETQYF. Written as DNA, the CDR3 is TGTGCCAGCAACCGCAGGGTATCCCAAGAGACCCAGTACTTC.

This clone was counted once. J is TRBJ2-7 and V is TRBV6-5; D might be TRBD1 (6 bases). Trimming took off 5 bases at V and 9 bases at J, with 11 bases between the two ends. CDR3 size: 11 residues. Germline loops: CDR1 MNHEY, CDR2 SVGAGI. The CDR3 here is CASSGTGWQYF. CDR3 nucleotides: TGTGCCAGCAGTGGCACAGGGTGGCAGTACTTC.

The rearrangement uses TRBV11-2 and TRBJ2-7; D may match TRBD1 or TRBD2 (5 bases each). The CDR3 has 13 residues. Germline V gives CDR1 SGHAT, CDR2 FQNNGV. The V end was cut by 5 bases, the J end by 2 bases, with 10 bases between. Here the CDR3 DNA reads TGTGCCAGCAGCAAGGGACCGACCTACGAGCAGTACTTC. Amino acids: CASSKGPTYEQYF.

This clone was counted a few times. The chain combines TRBV30 with TRBJ1-1; D is possibly TRBD1 (5 bases). Germline V gives CDR1 GTSNPN, CDR2 SVGIG (reference sequence). The CDR3 has 13 amino acids. The V and J ends lost 4 bases and 1 base respectively, with 10 bases between them. The CDR3 spells CAWTGTGNTEAFF. CDR3 DNA: TGTGCCTGGACAGGGACGGGGAACACTGAAGCTTTCTTT.

In nucleotides, the CDR3 is TGTGCCAGCAGTTCCGCCCTACAGGGGCCGCCCCAGCATTTT. Translating gives CASSSALQGPPQHF. This chain connects TRBV27 to TRBJ1-5; 7 bases line up with TRBD1. J gave up 9 bases and V 4 bases, and 9 bases lay outside the gene matches. Germline V gene sequence: CDR1 MNHEY, CDR2 SMNVEV (reference sequence). The CDR3 loop spans 14 amino acids.

This clone was counted between two and nine times. V is TRBV7-9 and J is TRBJ1-1; no clear D gene. Germline values: CDR1 SEHNR, CDR2 FQNEAQ (reference sequence). V gave up 5 bases and J gave up 6 bases, with 13 bases separating them. The CDR3 is 13 amino acids. CDR3 nucleotide sequence: TGTGCCAGCAGCCGCCCTGGGATGGCTGAAGCTTTCTTT. This encodes CASSRPGMAEAFF.

This clone was counted a single time. The chain uses TRBV19 and TRBJ1-1, with D possibly TRBD1 on 5 matching bases. Germline values: CDR1 LNHDA, CDR2 SQIVND (reference sequence). The length of the CDR3 is 11 residues. The V and J ends lost 3 bases and 8 bases respectively, with 7 bases between them. In DNA, the CDR3 is TGTGCCAGTAGTATTTGGGGGGAAGCTTTCTTT. Encoded protein: CASSIWGEAFF.

This clone was seen a handful of times. This chain uses TRBV5-1 with TRBJ1-6; 9 nucleotides align to TRBD1. Germline assignment: CDR1 SGHRS and CDR2 YFSETQ. This CDR3 region has 15 residues. V shed 2 bases and J 8 bases; nucleotides not matched to a gene: 5. The CDR3 sequence: CASSFTGQGHSPLHF. CDR3 nucleotide sequence: TGCGCCAGCAGCTTTACGGGACAGGGCCATTCACCCCTCCACTTT. Full variable domain (remainder filled in from reference TRBV5-1 and TRBJ1-6): KAGVTQTPRYLIKTRGQQVTLSCSPISGHRSVSWYQQTPGQGLQFLFEYFSETQRNKGNFPGRFSGRQFSNSRSEMNVSTLELGDSALYLCASSFTGQGHSPLHFGNGTRLTVT.

The chain employs TRBV29-1 and TRBJ1-1; 8 nucleotides match TRBD1. Trimming cost V 7 bases and J 3 bases; bases outside gene matches: 4. Germline V gives CDR1 SQVTM, CDR2 ANQGSEA. The length of the CDR3 is 12 residues. The CDR3 sequence is CSGDRGDTEAFF. The CDR3 DNA reads as TGCAGCGGTGACAGGGGCGACACTGAAGCTTTCTTT.

This sequence joins TRBV27 and TRBJ2-7; 8 bases align to TRBD1. V was clipped by 2 bases and J by 2 bases; unmatched bases: 5. This CDR3 is 15 amino acids long. Germline CDR1 reads MNHEY; CDR2 reads SMNVEV (reference sequence). CDR3 region: CASSLGHRGTYEQYF. As DNA, the CDR3 is TGTGCCAGCAGTTTAGGCCACAGGGGGACCTACGAGCAGTACTTC.

J is TRBJ1-3 and V is TRBV30, with D uncertain. Germline assignment: CDR1 GTSNPN and CDR2 SVGIG (reference sequence). Deletions cut 3 bases from V and 8 bases from J, with 11 bases between. The CDR3 loop spans 12 amino acids. The CDR3 is CAWSPEAHTIYF. For the CDR3, the DNA is TGTGCCTGGAGCCCGGAGGCACACACCATATATTTT.

V gene TRBV7-2 combines with J gene TRBJ1-1; no clear D. In germline, CDR1 is SGHTA, CDR2 FQGNSA. The CDR3 is 15 residues long. Trimming stripped 5 bases from V and 4 bases from J, with 17 bases between. The CDR3 sequence: CASSVPSGVSTEAFF. The CDR3 coding sequence is TGTGCCAGCAGCGTTCCCTCCGGGGTGAGCACTGAAGCTTTCTTT.

The chain is built from TRBV6-1 and TRBJ1-1, with D unresolved. Germline V lookup: CDR1 MNHNS, CDR2 SASEGT. The CDR3 is 15 residues long. The DNA of the CDR3 is TGTGTGGTAGTTGTGGGATTTTCAAGGAACACTGAAGCTTTCTTT. This gives the protein CVVVVGFSRNTEAFF.

There are a few counts of this clone. The V and J genes are TRBV7-8 and TRBJ1-1, with D unresolved. V shed 5 bases and J shed 1 base, with 14 bases lying between them. CDR1 is SGHVS and CDR2 is FQNEAQ in the germline V gene. This CDR3 is built from 15 residues. The CDR3 nucleotides read TGTGCCAGCAGCCGCTACAAATCTGGGAACACTGAAGCTTTCTTT. It specifies CASSRYKSGNTEAFF.

The J gene is TRBJ1-1, the V gene TRBV6-5, with 8 bases matching TRBD1. CDR3 length equals 13 residues. Germline assignment: CDR1 MNHEY and CDR2 SVGAGI. V shed 7 bases and J 4 bases; nucleotides not matched to a gene: 5. The CDR3 sequence is CASTGQGGTEAFF. For the CDR3, the DNA is TGTGCCAGCACTGGACAGGGTGGCACTGAAGCTTTCTTT.

This sequence joins TRBV30 and TRBJ1-1, with unresolved D. Trimming removed 2 bases from V and 7 bases from J, with 14 bases in between. The CDR3 extends over 13 amino acids. Germline lookup yields CDR1 GTSNPN and CDR2 SVGIG (reference sequence). The CDR3 DNA follows: TGTGCCTGGAGTCGGGCAGCTCCCGATGAAGCTTTCTTT. Translating gives CAWSRAAPDEAFF. The variable domain in full, with the rest retrieved from reference TRBV30 and TRBJ1-1, is SQTIHQWPATLVQPVGSPLSLECTVEGTSNPNLYWYRQAAGRGLQLLFYSVGIGQISSEVPQNLSASRPQDRQFILSSKKLLLSDSGFYLCAWSRAAPDEAFFGQGTRLTVV.

In this sample, this clone turned up once. The J gene is TRBJ1-2, the V gene TRBV9; D is unclear. CDR3 size: 11 residues. The V end lost 4 bases, the J end lost 6 bases, and 7 bases lay between the germline ends. Per germline, CDR1 SGDLS and CDR2 YYNGEE. The CDR3: CASSTHHGYTF. The CDR3 DNA sequence: TGTGCCAGCAGCACCCATCATGGCTACACCTTC.